Each of the 8 T cell receptor beta chains below was sequenced from the same sample in a study of cytomegalovirus exposure and HLA in healthy donors. Vbeta (60) and Jbeta (13) primers were used in the PCR. Sequenced by immunoSEQ multiplex PCR; TCRdb stores in-frame clones only, minus some. The sample holds approximately 120,000 clones, over 60% seen once. Source material: PBMCs. The receptors originated from a man aged 60 to 75 in good health and CMV-seropositive.

The CDR3, as DNA: TGCAGCGGACAGGGACTAGCGGGGGCTAATGAGCAGTTCTTC. It yields the protein CSGQGLAGANEQFF. The V gene is TRBV29-1, the J gene TRBJ2-1; 14 nucleotides agree with TRBD2. With 7 bases clipped from V and 7 bases from J, the junction kept 6 bases outside the gene matches. This CDR3 has 14 amino acids. Germline CDR1 SQVTM, CDR2 ANQGSEA.

The chain employs TRBV5-6 and TRBJ2-1; no definite D call. The CDR3 has 15 amino acids. V lost 0 bases to trimming and J lost 8 bases, with 15 bases between them. Germline-derived CDR1 and CDR2 are SGHDT and YYEEEE. CDR3 sequence (DNA): TGTGCCAGCAGCTTGGCCTTATTATCCGGTGATGAGCAGTTCTTC. Its translation: CASSLALLSGDEQFF.

This chain's CDR3 is CASSLYAEETQYF. Here the CDR3 DNA reads TGTGCCAGCAGCTTGTACGCCGAGGAGACCCAGTACTTC. This chain uses TRBV11-1 with TRBJ2-5; unclear D gene. V was pared by 3 bases and J by 5 bases, with 10 bases between. Germline V lookup: CDR1 SGHAT, CDR2 FQDESV (reference sequence). The CDR3 runs to 13 residues. Together with reference TRBV11-1 and TRBJ2-5, the CDR3 gives the full variable domain: EAEVAQSPRYKITEKSQAVAFWCDPISGHATLYWYRQILGQGPELLVQFQDESVVDDSQLPKDRFSAERLKGVDSTLKIQPAELGDSAMYLCASSLYAEETQYFGPGTRLLVL.

This clone was seen only a few times. CDR3: CASSTRVGDEQYF. The CDR3 DNA reads TGTGCCAGTAGTACCAGGGTGGGCGACGAGCAGTACTTC. This chain uses TRBV19 with TRBJ2-7, with a possible D match to TRBD1 (5 bases). The V end was cut by 4 bases, the J end by 5 bases, with 12 bases between. The CDR3 has 13 amino acids. Looked up from germline, CDR1 is LNHDA and CDR2 is SQIVND (reference sequence).

The V gene is TRBV11-2, the J gene TRBJ2-1; 13 positions match TRBD2. Germline V lookup: CDR1 SGHAT, CDR2 FQNNGV. CDR3 length: 14 amino acids. The trim removed 6 bases at V and 10 bases at J, leaving 6 bases unmatched. The chain's CDR3 is CASRRLAGGQEQFF. CDR3 nucleotides: TGTGCCAGCAGGCGACTAGCGGGGGGTCAAGAGCAGTTCTTC.

The chain has TRBV30 and TRBJ2-2; 12 bases are shared with TRBD1. The CDR3 contains 16 residues. The trim removed 1 base at V and 3 bases at J, leaving 3 bases unmatched. Germline V gives CDR1 GTSNPN, CDR2 SVGIG (reference sequence). CDR3 amino acids: CAWSGDRGPDTGELFF. CDR3 nucleotides: TGTGCCTGGAGTGGGGACAGGGGGCCTGACACCGGGGAGCTGTTTTTT.

The genes are TRBV19 and TRBJ1-4; 7 nucleotides agree with TRBD1. There are 14 residues in the CDR3. Germline values: CDR1 LNHDA, CDR2 SQIVND (reference sequence). V lost 3 bases to trimming and J lost 8 bases; unmatched junction nucleotides: 6. DNA for the CDR3: TGTGCCAGTAGTATCGGCCAGGGGGGCGAAAAACTGTTTTTT. Amino acid sequence: CASSIGQGGEKLFF.

In DNA form, the CDR3 reads TGCGCCAGCAGCCGACCTACAGGGGAAACCCAAGAGACCCAGTACTTC. Translation: CASSRPTGETQETQYF. The V gene is TRBV4-1, the J gene TRBJ2-5; TRBD1 matches at 7 bases. This CDR3 is built from 16 residues. Germline loops: CDR1 MGHRA, CDR2 YSYEKL. The J segment lost 1 base and the V segment lost 4 bases, leaving 9 bases of the junction unmatched.